The clone carrying this T cell receptor beta chain was observed a few times. TCRdb analysed the 5' RACE reads with MiXCR anew, one entry per CDR3 protein. The table has hundreds of thousands of distinct CDR3 sequences, 15% to 20% seen once. The data derive from a study of identical twins. With 5 bases removed from V and 5 bases from J, the gap between germline ends came to 15 bases. Germline CDR1 and CDR2: MNHEY and SMNVEV (reference sequence). This CDR3 contains 14 residues. The sample also formed part of further work on T cells expressing NK-cell markers.

This chain uses TRBV27 with TRBJ2-5; D perhaps matches TRBD1 (5 bases). This clonotype was sampled from a woman aged 18-29 years in good health. Material: PBMCs. CDR3 sequence: CASSRRQGYETQYF. The CDR3 bases are TGTGCCAGCAGTCGCCGTCAGGGATATGAGACCCAGTACTTC.